What follows describes a single T cell receptor beta chain. The target antigen is unknown. This specimen comes from a study of blood T cells in healthy people across ages. General study points: Donor CMV infection status was unknown, possibly confounding age-related changes in expanded clonotypes.

A sample-barcoded 5' primer and a J-beta primer mix were used in a second PCR of about 7 to 11 cycles. TCRdb re-called the 5' RACE reads with MiXCR, one entry per CDR3 protein. The data contain roughly 800,000 distinct CDR3 sequences, 35% to 40% of them singletons. J gave up 4 bases and V 4 bases, and 17 bases lay outside the gene matches. Germline V gives CDR1 MGHRA, CDR2 YSYEKL. The CDR3 length is 18 residues. All donors came from Russia, were Caucasian and healthy, and spanned ages about 6 to 90. Peripheral blood was drawn, roughly 10 milliliters per donor. The J gene is TRBJ1-2, the V gene TRBV4-1; 8 bases map to TRBD1. Sample: blood. The clonotype was recovered from a man aged 18 to 35 in good health. CDR3 nucleotide sequence: TGCGCCAGCAGCCGCATCACAGGGGGGACAGTATTCTCCTATGGCTACACCTTC. Its protein is CASSRITGGTVFSYGYTF.